The rows below give T cell receptor beta chains drawn from one sample of a study of T cell repertoires in cytomegalovirus infection. Antigen specificity for these receptors is unknown. One entry per CDR3 protein, called by TCRdb with MiXCR from the reads. The sample consists of just under 500,000 distinct CDR3 sequences, 33% of them appearing once. The sequencing here drew on cultured PBMCs, taken from culture after CMV antigen stimulation. The source of these receptors is a human donor in good health (CMV status not recorded). Some clones in this sample may be carry-over from other donors' samples. The CDR3 runs from the conserved cysteine through the conserved F or W. A D gene is named only where the DNA matches it firmly. Clone size, where shown, is once, few, many, or a class for clones that have expanded.

TRBD2	TRBV7-9	TRBJ2-1	many	18	CASSLKRAPAGGQNEQFF	TGTGCCAGCAGCTTAAAAAGAGCTCCAGCGGGAGGGCAGAATGAGCAGTTCTTC
NA	TRBV10-2	TRBJ1-1	many	14	CASKKGDDPPEAFF	TGCGCCAGCAAAAAGGGGGATGATCCCCCTGAAGCTTTCTTT
NA	TRBV29-1	TRBJ2-3	few	14	CSVEAGAGADTQYF	TGCAGCGTTGAAGCGGGAGCGGGTGCAGATACGCAGTATTTT
TRBD1	TRBV7-9	TRBJ1-2	NA	15	CASSFLSQGVSGYTF	TGTGCCAGCAGCTTTCTGAGTCAGGGGGTCTCTGGCTACACCTTC
TRBD2	TRBV7-4	TRBJ2-5	NA	16	CASSVRTSGYQETQYF	TGTGCCAGCAGCGTTAGGACTAGCGGGTACCAAGAGACCCAGTACTTC
NA	TRBV28	TRBJ2-4	NA	16	CASSLGTEVAKNIQYF	TGTGCCAGCAGTCTAGGGACTGAAGTAGCCAAAAACATTCAGTACTTC
NA	TRBV5-5	TRBJ1-6	NA	16	CASSQGRNWANSPLHF	TGTGCCAGCAGCCAGGGACGGAATTGGGCCAATTCACCCCTCCACTTT
TRBD1	TRBV7-2	TRBJ1-2	few	15	CASSLRDRVFLGYTF	TGTGCCAGCAGCCTGCGGGACAGGGTATTCTTAGGCTACACCTTC
NA	TRBV4-1	TRBJ1-1	NA	13	CASSQDRGSKAFF	TGCGCCAGCAGCCAAGATCGGGGGTCCAAAGCTTTCTTT
NA	TRBV7-9	TRBJ2-6	NA	16	CASSPRTLSGANVLTF	TGTGCCAGCAGCCCTCGAACACTCTCTGGGGCCAACGTCCTGACTTTC
NA	TRBV7-2	TRBJ2-4	many	13	CASSLFPKDIQYF	TGTGCCAGCAGCTTATTTCCCAAGGACATTCAGTACTTC
TRBD2	TRBV6-2/TRBV6-3	TRBJ2-4	NA	14	CASRTSGSGGIQYF	TGTGCCAGCCGGACTAGCGGGAGTGGGGGCATTCAGTACTTC
NA	TRBV7-3	TRBJ1-2	NA	16	CASSLTGTGPNYGYTF	TGTGCCAGCAGCTTAACGGGTACAGGACCTAACTATGGCTACACCTTC
TRBD2	TRBV5-1	TRBJ2-3	NA	16	CASSSSSGFSTDTQYF	TGCGCCAGCAGCTCCTCTAGCGGTTTTAGCACAGATACGCAGTATTTT
TRBD2	TRBV20-1	TRBJ2-1	NA	15	CSARDGGSPFPEQFF	TGCAGTGCTAGAGACGGCGGGAGCCCTTTCCCTGAGCAGTTCTTC
NA	TRBV20-1	TRBJ2-3	few	9	CSAGDTQYF	TGCAGTGCGGGGGATACGCAGTATTTT
NA	TRBV7-2	TRBJ1-2	many	15	CASSPRGSPGYGYTF	TGTGCCAGCAGCCCCCGGGGGTCCCCGGGCTATGGCTACACCTTC